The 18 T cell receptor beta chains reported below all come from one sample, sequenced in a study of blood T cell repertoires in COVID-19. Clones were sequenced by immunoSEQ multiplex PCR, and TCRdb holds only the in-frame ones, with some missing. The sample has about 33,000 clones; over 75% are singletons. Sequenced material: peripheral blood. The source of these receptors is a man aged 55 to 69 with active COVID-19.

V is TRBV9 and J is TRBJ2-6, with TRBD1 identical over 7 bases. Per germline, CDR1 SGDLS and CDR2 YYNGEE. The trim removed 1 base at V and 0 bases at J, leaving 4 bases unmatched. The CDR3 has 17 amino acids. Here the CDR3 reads CASSVQGVASGANVLTF. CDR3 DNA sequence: TGTGCCAGCAGCGTACAGGGGGTGGCCTCTGGGGCCAACGTCCTGACTTTC.

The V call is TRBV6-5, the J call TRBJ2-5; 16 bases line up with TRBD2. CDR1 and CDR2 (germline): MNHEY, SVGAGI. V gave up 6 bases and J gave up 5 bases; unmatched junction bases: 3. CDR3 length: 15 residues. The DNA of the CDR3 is TGTGCCAGCAGAGCGGGACTAGCGGGGGGGGAGACCCAGTACTTC. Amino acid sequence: CASRAGLAGGETQYF.

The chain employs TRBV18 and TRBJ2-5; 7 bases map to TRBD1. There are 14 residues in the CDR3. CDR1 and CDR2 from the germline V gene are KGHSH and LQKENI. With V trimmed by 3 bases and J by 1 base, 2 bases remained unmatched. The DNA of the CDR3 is TGTGCCAGCTCACCCCGGGACAGCCAAGAGACCCAGTACTTC. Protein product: CASSPRDSQETQYF.

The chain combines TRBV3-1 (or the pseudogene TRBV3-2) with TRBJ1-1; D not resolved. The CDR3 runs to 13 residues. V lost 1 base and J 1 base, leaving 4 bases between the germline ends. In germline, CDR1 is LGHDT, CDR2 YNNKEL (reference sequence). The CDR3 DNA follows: TGTGCCAGCAGCCAAGCTTGGAACACTGAAGCTTTCTTT. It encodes CASSQAWNTEAFF.

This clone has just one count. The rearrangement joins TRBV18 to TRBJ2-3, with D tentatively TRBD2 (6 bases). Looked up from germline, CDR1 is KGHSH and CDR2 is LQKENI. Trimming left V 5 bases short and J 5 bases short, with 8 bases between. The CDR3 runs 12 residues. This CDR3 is CASSSGGDTQYF. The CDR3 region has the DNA TGTGCCAGCTCATCCGGGGGAGATACGCAGTATTTT. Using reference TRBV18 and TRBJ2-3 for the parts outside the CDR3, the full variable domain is NAGVMQNPRHLVRRRGQEARLRCSPMKGHSHVYWYRQLPEEGLKFMVYLQKENIIDESGMPKERFSAEFPKEGPSILRIQQVVRGDSAAYFCASSSGGDTQYFGPGTRLTVL.

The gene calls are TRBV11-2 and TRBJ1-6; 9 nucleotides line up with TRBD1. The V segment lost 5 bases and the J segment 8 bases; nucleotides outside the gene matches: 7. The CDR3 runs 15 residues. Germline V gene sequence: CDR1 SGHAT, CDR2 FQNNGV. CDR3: CASSGDRDFYSPLHF. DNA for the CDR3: TGTGCCAGCAGCGGGGACAGGGATTTCTATTCACCCCTCCACTTT.

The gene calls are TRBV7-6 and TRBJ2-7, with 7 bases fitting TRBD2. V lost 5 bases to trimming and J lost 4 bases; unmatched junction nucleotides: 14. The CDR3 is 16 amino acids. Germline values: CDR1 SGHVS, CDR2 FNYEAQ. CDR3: CASSANSGGGLYEQYF. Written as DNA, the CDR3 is TGTGCCAGCAGCGCTAATTCGGGGGGAGGGTTGTACGAGCAGTACTTC. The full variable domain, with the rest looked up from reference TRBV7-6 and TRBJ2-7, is GAGVSQSPRYKVTKRGQDVALRCDPISGHVSLYWYRQALGQGPEFLTYFNYEAQQDKSGLPNDRFSAERPEGSISTLTIQRTEQRDSAMYRCASSANSGGGLYEQYFGPGTRLTVT.

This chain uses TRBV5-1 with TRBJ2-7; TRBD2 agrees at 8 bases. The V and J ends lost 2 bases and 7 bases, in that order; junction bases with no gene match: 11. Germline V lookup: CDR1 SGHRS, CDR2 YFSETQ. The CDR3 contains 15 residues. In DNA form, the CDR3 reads TGCGCCAGCAGCTTCGGGGAGCGGGAGTCTGGTGAGCAGTACTTC. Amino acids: CASSFGERESGEQYF.

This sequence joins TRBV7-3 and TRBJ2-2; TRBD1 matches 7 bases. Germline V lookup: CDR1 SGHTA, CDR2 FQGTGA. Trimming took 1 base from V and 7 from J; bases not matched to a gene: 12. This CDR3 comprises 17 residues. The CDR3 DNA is TGTGCCAGCAGCTTAAGCCCTTCTAGGGGGCGTAGCGGGGAGCTGTTTTTT. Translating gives CASSLSPSRGRSGELFF.

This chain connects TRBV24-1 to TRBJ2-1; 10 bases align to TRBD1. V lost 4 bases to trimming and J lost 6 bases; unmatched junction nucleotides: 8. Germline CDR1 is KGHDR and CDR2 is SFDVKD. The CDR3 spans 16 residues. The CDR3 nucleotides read TGTGCCACCAGTGACCGGGACAGGGGACGGCGCAATGAGCAGTTCTTC. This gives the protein CATSDRDRGRRNEQFF.

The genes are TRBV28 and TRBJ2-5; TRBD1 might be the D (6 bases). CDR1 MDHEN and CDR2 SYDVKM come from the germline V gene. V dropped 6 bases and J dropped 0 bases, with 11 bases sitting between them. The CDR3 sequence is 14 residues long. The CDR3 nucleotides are TGTGCCAGCAGCTCGTGGACAGACCAAGAGACCCAGTACTTC. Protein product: CASSSWTDQETQYF.

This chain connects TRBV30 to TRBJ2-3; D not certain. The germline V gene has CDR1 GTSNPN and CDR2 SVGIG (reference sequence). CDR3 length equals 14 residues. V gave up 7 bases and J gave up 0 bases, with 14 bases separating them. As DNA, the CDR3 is TGTGCCTCACGCAAGCGCGGCAGCACAGATACGCAGTATTTT. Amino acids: CASRKRGSTDTQYF.

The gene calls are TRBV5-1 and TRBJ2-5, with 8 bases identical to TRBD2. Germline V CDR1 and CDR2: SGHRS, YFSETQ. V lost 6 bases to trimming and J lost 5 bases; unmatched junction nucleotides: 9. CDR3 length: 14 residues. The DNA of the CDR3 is TGCGCCAGCAAGCGGGGGTTACTGAAGGAGACCCAGTACTTC. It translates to CASKRGLLKETQYF.

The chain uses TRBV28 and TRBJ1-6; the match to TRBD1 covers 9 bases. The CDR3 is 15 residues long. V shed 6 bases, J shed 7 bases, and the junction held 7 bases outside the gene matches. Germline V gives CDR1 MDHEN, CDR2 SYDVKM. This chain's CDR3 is CASSPAGTGNSPLHF. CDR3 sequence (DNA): TGTGCCAGCAGCCCAGCCGGGACAGGGAATTCACCCCTCCACTTT.

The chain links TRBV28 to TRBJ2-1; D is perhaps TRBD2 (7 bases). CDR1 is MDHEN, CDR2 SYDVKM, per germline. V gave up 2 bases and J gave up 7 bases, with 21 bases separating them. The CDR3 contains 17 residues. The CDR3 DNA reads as TGTGCCAGCAGTTTAATCCAGACGGGGGGCCGGGTAAATGAGCAGTTCTTC. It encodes CASSLIQTGGRVNEQFF.

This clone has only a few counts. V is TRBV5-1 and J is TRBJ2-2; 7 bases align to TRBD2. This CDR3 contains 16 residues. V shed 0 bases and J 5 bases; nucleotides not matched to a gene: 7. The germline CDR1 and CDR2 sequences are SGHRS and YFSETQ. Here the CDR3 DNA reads TGCGCCAGCAGCTTGGAAAGGGGAGGGAGGACCGGGGAGCTGTTTTTT. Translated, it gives CASSLERGGRTGELFF.

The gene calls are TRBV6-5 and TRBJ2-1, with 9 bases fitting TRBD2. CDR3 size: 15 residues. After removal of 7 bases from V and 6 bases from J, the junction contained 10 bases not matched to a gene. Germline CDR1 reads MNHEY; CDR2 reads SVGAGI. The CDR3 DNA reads TGTGCCAGCAATCAGAACCTAGCGGGACTCAATGAGCAGTTCTTC. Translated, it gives CASNQNLAGLNEQFF.

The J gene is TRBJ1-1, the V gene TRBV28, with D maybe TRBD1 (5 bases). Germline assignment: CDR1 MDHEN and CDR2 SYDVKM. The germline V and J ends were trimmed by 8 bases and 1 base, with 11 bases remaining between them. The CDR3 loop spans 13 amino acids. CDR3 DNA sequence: TGTGCCAGCTGGCCGGGGGAGAACACTGAAGCTTTCTTT. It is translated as CASWPGENTEAFF.